This T cell receptor (beta chain) was recovered during a study of CD8 T cells in Susac syndrome. Reverse transcription of about 0.45 to 1 ug RNA was performed with random hexamers. TCRdb redid the calling of the immunoSEQ multiplex PCR reads with MiXCR, one entry per CDR3 protein. The sample holds some 140,000 distinct CDR3 sequences, approximately 95% seen once. The V gene end was trimmed by 5 bases and the J gene end by 3 bases; junction bases not matched to a gene: 6. Germline lookup yields CDR1 MNHEY and CDR2 SMNVEV (reference sequence). This CDR3 contains 14 residues. Whole-study findings and limits: Roughly 5 Susac-specific public clones appeared in CD8+ TEMRA repertoires, and sixteen in total CD8+ repertoires.

Points on this clonotype: The antigen is unknown.

This sequence joins TRBV27 and TRBJ1-2; 7 bases line up with TRBD1. Source material: CD8+ T cells from PBMCs. The origin of this receptor is a human donor with Susac syndrome. The CDR3, as DNA: TGTGCCAGCAGTCGGGACAGTGTAGACTATGGCTACACCTTC. It yields the protein CASSRDSVDYGYTF.